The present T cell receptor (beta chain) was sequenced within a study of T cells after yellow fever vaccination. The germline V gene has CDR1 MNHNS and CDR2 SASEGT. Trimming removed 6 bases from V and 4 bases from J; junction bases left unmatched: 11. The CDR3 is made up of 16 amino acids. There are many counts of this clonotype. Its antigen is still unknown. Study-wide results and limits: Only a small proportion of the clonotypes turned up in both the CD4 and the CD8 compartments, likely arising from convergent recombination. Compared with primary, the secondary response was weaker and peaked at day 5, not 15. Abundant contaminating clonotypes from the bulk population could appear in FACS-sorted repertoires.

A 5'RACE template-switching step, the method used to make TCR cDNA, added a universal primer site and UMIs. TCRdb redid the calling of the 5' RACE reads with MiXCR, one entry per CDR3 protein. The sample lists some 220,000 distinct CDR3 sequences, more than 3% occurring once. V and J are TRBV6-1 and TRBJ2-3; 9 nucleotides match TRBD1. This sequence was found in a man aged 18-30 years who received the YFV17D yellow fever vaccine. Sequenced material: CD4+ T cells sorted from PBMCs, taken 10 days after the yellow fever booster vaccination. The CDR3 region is CASRRDRAGGADTQYF. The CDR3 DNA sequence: TGTGCCAGCAGGAGGGACAGGGCTGGGGGTGCAGATACGCAGTATTTT.